This T cell receptor (beta chain) was found in a study of control samples from healthy donors and cancer patients. The repertoire was sequenced with immunoSEQ multiplex PCR; TCRdb's copy has only in-frame clones and lacks some. The sample holds 140,000 to 150,000 clones, about 90% seen once. The germline V gene encodes CDR1 SGHVS and CDR2 FNYEAQ. Between the trimmed V and J ends, which lost 4 bases and 8 bases, there was a span of 11 bases. There are 13 residues in the CDR3. The sample comprised blood. The sequence was collected from a man aged 30-40 years in good health. V usage is TRBV7-6 and J usage is TRBJ1-4; D is undetermined. The CDR3 spells CASSSFLTEKLFF. CDR3 nucleotides: TGTGCCAGCAGCTCGTTCTTGACAGAAAAACTGTTTTTT.